One and the same sample provided the 26 T cell receptor beta chains below, sequenced in a study of OX40 agonist ivuxolimab in advanced cancers. The protocol was immunoSEQ multiplex PCR, while the TCRdb copy is restricted to in-frame clones and leaves out a portion. This sample carries 30,000 or so clones, roughly nine tenths of them seen once, and the ten largest clones take about 28%. The input for sequencing was CD4+ or CD8+ T cells sorted from blood, taken in a trial of the OX40 agonist ivuxolimab. These receptors were obtained from an adult with an advanced solid tumor such as melanoma, head and neck, liver or kidney cancer.

This clone was seen once. J is TRBJ2-1 and V is TRBV2; the D is unclear. Deletions cut 5 bases from V and 1 base from J, with 6 bases between. Germline V CDR1 and CDR2: SNHLY, FYNNEI. CDR3 length: 13 amino acids. CDR3 nucleotide sequence: TGTGCCAGCAGTCCAGTATCCTACAATGAGCAGTTCTTC. Its translation: CASSPVSYNEQFF.

This chain uses TRBV5-1 with TRBJ1-4, with no clear D. With 2 bases removed from V and 6 bases from J, the gap between germline ends came to 11 bases. Germline CDR1 reads SGHRS; CDR2 reads YFSETQ. This CDR3 is built from 14 residues. The CDR3 loop is CASSFWAADEKLFF. The CDR3 DNA sequence: TGCGCCAGCAGCTTCTGGGCCGCCGATGAAAAACTGTTTTTT.

Worth noting for this clone: The identical CDR3 is also encoded by other nucleotide sequences in the sample. The chain is built from TRBV7-7 and TRBJ2-3, with TRBD1 matching 9 bases. With V trimmed by 5 bases and J by 4 bases, 4 bases remained unmatched. Germline lookup yields CDR1 SSHAT and CDR2 FNYEAQ (reference sequence). The length of the CDR3 is 14 residues. CDR3 amino acids: CASSPTGGADTQYF. The CDR3 DNA is TGTGCCAGCAGCCCGACAGGGGGAGCAGATACGCAGTATTTT.

The chain couples TRBV14 to TRBJ2-5; 7 bases agree with TRBD1. The germline CDR1 and CDR2 sequences are SGHDN and FVKESK. The ends lost 0 bases at V and 4 bases at J; junction bases unmatched: 5. The CDR3 covers 15 residues. The CDR3 nucleotides are TGTGCCAGCAGCCAAGAGTCGGACAGGTCAGAGACCCAGTACTTC. This sequence encodes CASSQESDRSETQYF.

V usage is TRBV10-2 and J usage is TRBJ1-1; D is ambiguous. Trimming shortened V by 1 base and J by 5 bases, and 14 bases separated the two germline ends. This CDR3 has 15 amino acids. The germline V gene encodes CDR1 WSHSY and CDR2 SAAADI. This chain's CDR3 is CASSEYGTVRTEAFF. DNA for the CDR3: TGCGCCAGCAGTGAGTATGGCACAGTTAGGACTGAAGCTTTCTTT.

The chain combines TRBV5-6 with TRBJ2-7; possible D gene TRBD1, 5 bases. The germline V gene has CDR1 SGHDT and CDR2 YYEEEE. The V gene lost 4 bases and the J gene lost 3 bases, with 8 bases spanning the gap. This CDR3 region has 12 residues. The CDR3 DNA follows: TGTGCCAGCAGCCAGGGATACTACGAGCAGTACTTC. As protein: CASSQGYYEQYF.

The rearrangement links TRBV5-8 to TRBJ1-3; D not resolved. CDR3 length: 15 amino acids. CDR1 and CDR2 from the germline V gene are SGHTS and YDEGEE. Trimming shortened V by 2 bases and J by 1 base, and 10 bases separated the two germline ends. As DNA, the CDR3 is TGTGCCAGCAGCTTTTCCCCCAGTTCTGGAAACACCATATATTTT. Translated: CASSFSPSSGNTIYF.

The chain combines TRBV28 with TRBJ1-1; a weak D match, TRBD1 (6 bases). The CDR3 runs 15 residues. The V end lost 0 bases, the J end lost 0 bases, and 8 bases lay between the germline ends. Per germline, CDR1 MDHEN and CDR2 SYDVKM. As DNA, the CDR3 is TGTGCCAGCAGTTTATGGGACAGTTTGAACACTGAAGCTTTCTTT. This codes for CASSLWDSLNTEAFF. Complete variable domain (other parts from reference TRBV28 and TRBJ1-1): DVKVTQSSRYLVKRTGEKVFLECVQDMDHENMFWYRQDPGLGLRLIYFSYDVKMKEKGDIPEGYSVSREKKERFSLILESASTNQTSMYLCASSLWDSLNTEAFFGQGTRLTVV.

J is TRBJ2-1 and V is TRBV9; D possibly uses TRBD1 or TRBD2 (5 bases each). The length of the CDR3 is 14 residues. Trimming shortened V by 4 bases and J by 6 bases, and 14 bases separated the two germline ends. Germline-derived CDR1 and CDR2 are SGDLS and YYNGEE. This chain's CDR3 is CASSLRSGGNEQFF. CDR3 nucleotides: TGTGCCAGCAGCCTACGCAGTGGGGGCAATGAGCAGTTCTTC.

This chain links TRBV27 with TRBJ2-7; TRBD1 matches at 9 bases. The CDR3 consists of 14 residues. Per germline, CDR1 MNHEY and CDR2 SMNVEV (reference sequence). V lost 3 bases and J lost 6; bases outside the gene matches: 6. The CDR3 reads CASSFGTGRGEQYF. DNA of the CDR3: TGTGCCAGCAGTTTTGGGACAGGGAGGGGCGAGCAGTACTTC.

The rearrangement links TRBV6-5 to TRBJ1-2, with 9 bases fitting TRBD1. The CDR3 has 15 amino acids. With V trimmed by 4 bases and J by 2 bases, 5 bases remained unmatched. CDR1 MNHEY and CDR2 SVGAGI come from the germline V gene. The CDR3 DNA sequence: TGTGCCAGCAGTTCCACAGGGGGCTGGAACTATGGCTACACCTTC. This encodes CASSSTGGWNYGYTF.

This sequence joins TRBV28 and TRBJ2-3, with 14 bases lining up with TRBD2. In germline, CDR1 is MDHEN, CDR2 SYDVKM. The CDR3 covers 16 residues. V was pared by 3 bases and J by 6 bases, with 5 bases of the junction left unmatched. The CDR3 is CASSLTSGGALDTQYF. For the CDR3, the DNA is TGTGCCAGCAGTTTGACTAGCGGGGGGGCTTTGGATACGCAGTATTTT.

The chain couples TRBV5-1 to TRBJ1-4, with D maybe TRBD1 (5 bases). CDR1 is SGHRS and CDR2 is YFSETQ in the germline V gene. V lost 4 bases to trimming and J lost 8 bases, with 9 bases between them. The CDR3 consists of 12 residues. The CDR3 spells CASSGAREKLFF. CDR3 DNA sequence: TGCGCCAGCAGCGGGGCACGGGAAAAACTGTTTTTT.

This clone came up once. V and J are TRBV28 and TRBJ1-1, with D possibly TRBD1 on 6 matching bases. This CDR3 is built from 20 residues. V lost 4 bases and J lost 0, with 27 bases in between. The germline V gene encodes CDR1 MDHEN and CDR2 SYDVKM. CDR3: CASSSPFGDTLSPVNTEAFF. CDR3 nucleotides: TGTGCCAGCAGTTCTCCCTTTGGGGACACTTTATCCCCAGTGAACACTGAAGCTTTCTTT. Drawing the rest from reference TRBV28 and TRBJ1-1, the complete variable domain is DVKVTQSSRYLVKRTGEKVFLECVQDMDHENMFWYRQDPGLGLRLIYFSYDVKMKEKGDIPEGYSVSREKKERFSLILESASTNQTSMYLCASSSPFGDTLSPVNTEAFFGQGTRLTVV.

V gene TRBV27 combines with J gene TRBJ2-2; TRBD2 matches 13 bases. Germline loops: CDR1 MNHEY, CDR2 SMNVEV (reference sequence). This CDR3 spans 16 amino acids. After removal of 4 bases from V and 3 bases from J, the junction contained 2 bases not matched to a gene. The CDR3 DNA sequence: TGTGCCAGCAGTTCGGGACTAGCGGGGTACACCGGGGAGCTGTTTTTT. Encoded protein: CASSSGLAGYTGELFF.

The CDR3 loop reads CASSPTGPLAKNIQYF. The DNA of the CDR3 is TGTGCCAGCAGCCCGACGGGGCCCCTAGCCAAAAACATTCAGTACTTC. The chain employs TRBV7-8 and TRBJ2-4; D is tentatively TRBD1 or TRBD2 (5 bases each). Trimming stripped 5 bases from V and 0 bases from J, with 14 bases between. This CDR3 spans 16 amino acids. Germline assignment: CDR1 SGHVS and CDR2 FQNEAQ. The entire variable domain, with the rest obtained from reference TRBV7-8 and TRBJ2-4, is as follows: GAGVSQSPRYKVAKRGQDVALRCDPISGHVSLFWYQQALGQGPEFLTYFQNEAQLDKSGLPSDRFFAERPEGSVSTLKIQRTQQEDSAVYLCASSPTGPLAKNIQYFGAGTRLSVL.

J is TRBJ2-3 and V is TRBV25-1; D is unclear. The CDR3 is made up of 15 amino acids. The germline gives CDR1 MGHDK, CDR2 SYGVNS. Trimming left V 1 base short and J 2 bases short, with 10 bases between. The CDR3 DNA follows: TGTGCCAGCAGTGAATTTATAAGTACCACAGATACGCAGTATTTT. This sequence encodes CASSEFISTTDTQYF.

The rearrangement joins TRBV11-3 to TRBJ2-7; D gene unclear. Germline assignment: CDR1 SGHNT and CDR2 YENEEA. The ends were cut back, 0 bases at V and 3 bases at J, with 6 bases in the middle. The CDR3 extends over 13 amino acids. This CDR3 is CASSLDLHYEQYF. The CDR3 region has the DNA TGTGCCAGCAGCTTAGATCTTCACTACGAGCAGTACTTC.

The V and J genes are TRBV25-1 and TRBJ2-2; D unclear. The V gene's germline CDR1 is MGHDK and CDR2 SYGVNS. V lost 0 bases to trimming and J lost 6 bases, with 2 bases between them. The CDR3 covers 12 residues. CDR3 sequence reads: CASSEYAGELFF. The CDR3 nucleotides are TGTGCCAGCAGTGAATATGCCGGGGAGCTGTTTTTT.

This sequence joins TRBV10-2 and TRBJ2-5; 8 positions match TRBD2. J lost 4 bases, V lost 0 bases, and 7 bases had no gene match. Per the germline V gene, CDR1 is WSHSY and CDR2 is SAAADI. This CDR3 has 16 residues. The DNA of the CDR3 is TGCGCCAGCAGTGAGTCAAGCGGGAGCCCCGGAGAGACCCAGTACTTC. Translated: CASSESSGSPGETQYF.

V gene TRBV7-2 combines with J gene TRBJ2-5; 9 bases are a match to TRBD2. Germline lookup yields CDR1 SGHTA and CDR2 FQGNSA. V was clipped by 5 bases and J by 4 bases; unmatched bases: 8. The length of the CDR3 is 15 residues. The CDR3: CASSPSSSGGETQYF. CDR3 coding DNA: TGTGCCAGCAGCCCCAGTAGTAGCGGGGGAGAGACCCAGTACTTC.

The chain links TRBV2 to TRBJ1-1; unclear D gene. Germline loops: CDR1 SNHLY, CDR2 FYNNEI. The CDR3 length is 14 residues. V shed 3 bases and J shed 4 bases, with 12 bases lying between them. The CDR3 loop reads CASSEEGLRTEAFF. The CDR3 DNA reads TGTGCCAGCAGTGAGGAGGGTTTACGCACTGAAGCTTTCTTT.

The J gene is TRBJ1-2, the V gene TRBV7-2; D unresolved. Germline loops: CDR1 SGHTA, CDR2 FQGNSA. V was trimmed by 1 base and J by 4 bases, leaving 10 bases between them. The CDR3 is 14 residues long. The CDR3 loop reads CASSLVPAFYGYTF. In DNA form, the CDR3 reads TGTGCCAGCAGCTTAGTGCCAGCCTTCTATGGCTACACCTTC.

The chain is built from TRBV29-1 and TRBJ2-1; 11 bases agree with TRBD2. Per the germline V gene, CDR1 is SQVTM and CDR2 is ANQGSEA. The V and J ends lost 7 bases and 1 base, in that order; junction bases with no gene match: 9. The CDR3 consists of 16 residues. The CDR3 region is CSALGLAGLSYNEQFF. The CDR3, as DNA: TGCAGCGCCTTAGGACTAGCGGGTTTGTCCTACAATGAGCAGTTCTTC.

The rearrangement links TRBV6-5 to TRBJ2-1; D is undetermined. This CDR3 spans 13 amino acids. V dropped 2 bases and J dropped 7 bases, with 9 bases sitting between them. Germline CDR1 MNHEY, CDR2 SVGAGI. The CDR3 spells CASSYPPDNEQFF. The CDR3 region has the DNA TGTGCCAGCAGTTACCCTCCTGATAATGAGCAGTTCTTC.

The rearrangement joins TRBV5-6 to TRBJ1-1; D gene unclear. This CDR3 comprises 14 residues. V was pared by 5 bases and J by 0 bases, with 11 bases between. Germline V gives CDR1 SGHDT, CDR2 YYEEEE. Here the CDR3 DNA reads TGTGCCAGCAGTGTAACAGACATGAACACTGAAGCTTTCTTT. This sequence encodes CASSVTDMNTEAFF.